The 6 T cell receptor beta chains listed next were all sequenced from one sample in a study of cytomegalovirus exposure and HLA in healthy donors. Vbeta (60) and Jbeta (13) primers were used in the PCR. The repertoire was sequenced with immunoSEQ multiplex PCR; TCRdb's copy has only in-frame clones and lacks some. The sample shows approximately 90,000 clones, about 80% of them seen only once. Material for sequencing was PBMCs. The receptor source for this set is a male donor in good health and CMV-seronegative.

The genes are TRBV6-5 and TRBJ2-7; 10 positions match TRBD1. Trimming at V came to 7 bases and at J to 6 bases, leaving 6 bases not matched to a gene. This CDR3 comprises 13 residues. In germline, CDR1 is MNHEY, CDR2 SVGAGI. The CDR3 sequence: CASNPGQGTEQYF. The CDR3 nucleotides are TGTGCCAGCAACCCGGGACAGGGGACCGAGCAGTACTTC.

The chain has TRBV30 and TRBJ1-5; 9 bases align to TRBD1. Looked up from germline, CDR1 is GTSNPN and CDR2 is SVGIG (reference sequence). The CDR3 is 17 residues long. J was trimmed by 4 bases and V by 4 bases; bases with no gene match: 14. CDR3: CAWTAGSGTGSNQPQHF. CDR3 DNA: TGTGCCTGGACCGCTGGGTCCGGGACAGGGTCTAATCAGCCCCAGCATTTT.

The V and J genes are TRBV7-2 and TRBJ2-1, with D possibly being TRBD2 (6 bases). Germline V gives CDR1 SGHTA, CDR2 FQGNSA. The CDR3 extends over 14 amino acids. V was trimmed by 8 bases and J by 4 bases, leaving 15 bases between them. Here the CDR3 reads CASGLFGTYNEQFF. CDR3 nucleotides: TGTGCCAGCGGTCTCTTCGGGACTTACAATGAGCAGTTCTTC.

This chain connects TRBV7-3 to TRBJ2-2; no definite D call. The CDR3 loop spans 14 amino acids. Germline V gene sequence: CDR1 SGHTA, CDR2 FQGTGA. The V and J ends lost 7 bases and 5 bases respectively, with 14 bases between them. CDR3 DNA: TGTGCCAGCACCCCAAACGGTCTTACCGGGGAGCTGTTTTTT. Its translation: CASTPNGLTGELFF. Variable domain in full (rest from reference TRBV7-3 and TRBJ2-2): GAGVSQTPSNKVTEKGKYVELRCDPISGHTALYWYRQSLGQGPEFLIYFQGTGAADDSGLPNDRFFAVRPEGSVSTLKIQRTERGDSAVYLCASTPNGLTGELFFGEGSRLTVL.

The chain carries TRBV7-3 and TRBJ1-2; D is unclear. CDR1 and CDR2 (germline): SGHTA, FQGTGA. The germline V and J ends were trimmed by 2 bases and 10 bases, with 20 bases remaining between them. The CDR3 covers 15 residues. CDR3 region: CASSLERAGPATYTF. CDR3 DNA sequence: TGTGCCAGCAGCTTAGAGCGGGCAGGCCCCGCGACCTACACCTTC.

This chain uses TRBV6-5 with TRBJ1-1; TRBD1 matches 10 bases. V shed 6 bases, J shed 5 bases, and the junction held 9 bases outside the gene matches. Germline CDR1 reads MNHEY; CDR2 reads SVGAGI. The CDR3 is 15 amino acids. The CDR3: CASSAPGQGKTEAFF. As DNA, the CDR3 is TGTGCCAGCAGCGCTCCGGGACAGGGGAAAACTGAAGCTTTCTTT.